This is a list of T cell receptor beta chains from one sample in a study of blood T cell repertoires in COVID-19. Using immunoSEQ multiplex PCR, the repertoire was profiled, and TCRdb retains in-frame clones only, with some absent. Here the sample spans roughly 200,000 clones, about four fifths being singletons. Sequenced input: peripheral blood. These receptors came from a man aged 65 to 85 with active or convalescent COVID-19. CDR3s include the opening cysteine and the closing phenylalanine or tryptophan. D genes are given only for firm matches. Clone size, where shown, is once, few, many, or a class for clones that have expanded.

clone_size d_call j_call v_call cdr3_nt cdr3_aa
. . TRBJ1-2 TRBV6-1 TGTGCCAGCAGTGAAGCGCTCGGGCAGGGTAATGGCTACACCTTC CASSEALGQGNGYTF
. . TRBJ2-1 TRBV7-2 TGTGCCAGCAGCCCTCATACCGGCTACAATGAGCAGTTCTTC CASSPHTGYNEQFF
. TRBD2 TRBJ2-3 TRBV7-3 TGTGCCAGCAGTACACTAGCGGGGAGCACAGATACGCAGTATTTT CASSTLAGSTDTQYF
. TRBD1 TRBJ1-1 TRBV5-1 TGCGCCAGCAGCTACGGGACAGAAACTGAAGCTTTCTTT CASSYGTETEAFF
. TRBD1 TRBJ2-5 TRBV5-1 TGCGCCAGCAGCTTGGGGACAGGGGCGACTGAGGAGACCCAGTACTTC CASSLGTGATEETQYF
. . TRBJ2-2 TRBV19 TGTGCCAGTAGTATAGAAGGGACACCCGGGGAGCTGTTTTTT CASSIEGTPGELFF
. . TRBJ2-1 TRBV6-6 TGTGCCAGCAGTAGCCCCCCAGGGGTAGGTCCCAATGAGCAGTTCTTC CASSSPPGVGPNEQFF
few . TRBJ2-6 TRBV4-3 TGCGCCAGCAGCCAAGATCGGGGGGCCAACGTCCTGACTTTC CASSQDRGANVLTF
. TRBD1 TRBJ1-1 TRBV5-1 TGCGCCAGCAGCTCTTCAGGGGGCGGCACTGAAGCTTTCTTT CASSSSGGGTEAFF
. TRBD2 TRBJ2-7 TRBV7-2 TGTGCCAGCAGCTTCCTCGGACTAGCGGGAGGGGAGCAGTACTTC CASSFLGLAGGEQYF
. TRBD1 TRBJ1-6 TRBV28 TGTGCCAGCAGCCCGGACAGGGGGTTGTCACCCCTCCACTTT CASSPDRGLSPLHF
once . TRBJ2-2 TRBV11-2 TGTGCCAGCAGCTTAGCCTCAGGGGCCAACACCGGGGAGCTGTTTTTT CASSLASGANTGELFF
. TRBD1 TRBJ1-2 TRBV30 TGTGCCTTCGACAGGGGAGGGGACTATGGCTACACCTTC CAFDRGGDYGYTF
. TRBD1 TRBJ1-4 TRBV7-2 TGTGCCAGCAGCAAGCAGGGGGCGACTAATGAAAAACTGTTTTTT CASSKQGATNEKLFF
. TRBD1 TRBJ1-2 TRBV30 TGTGCCTGGACCGGCTTCCGGACAGGAGGATTGCGCGGCTACACCTTC CAWTGFRTGGLRGYTF
. . TRBJ1-1 TRBV7-3 TGTGCCAGCCGTGCGGGGGGCCCTGAAGCTTTCTTT CASRAGGPEAFF
. TRBD2 TRBJ2-3 TRBV6-1 TGTGCCAGCAGTGAAGCGGAGCGGGAGTTTGGGGATACGCAGTATTTT CASSEAEREFGDTQYF
. . TRBJ1-2 TRBV13 TGTGCCAGCAGCTTACTCCGGGGAAACTATGGCTACACCTTC CASSLLRGNYGYTF
. . TRBJ2-2 TRBV7-6 TGTGCCAGCAACCCCAGGGTTTCGAGCACCGGGGAGCTGTTTTTT CASNPRVSSTGELFF
. TRBD2 TRBJ2-3 TRBV7-3 TGTGCCAGCAGTCCTAGCGGGAGGAGCACAGATACGCAGTATTTT CASSPSGRSTDTQYF
. . TRBJ2-7 TRBV5-4 TGTGCCAGCAGCTTGGCGGGCGGGCTCGAGCAGTACTTC CASSLAGGLEQYF
. . TRBJ2-4 TRBV7-9 TGTGCCAGCAGCCCCGGCGGCAAAAACATTCAGTACTTC CASSPGGKNIQYF
. TRBD2 TRBJ2-7 TRBV9 TGTGCCAGCAGCGTAGCCCCCGGGACTAGCGCACTCTACGAGCAGTACTTC CASSVAPGTSALYEQYF
. . TRBJ2-1 TRBV7-9 TGTGCCAGCAGCACTAGCTACTCCTACAATGAGCAGTTCTTC CASSTSYSYNEQFF
. TRBD2 TRBJ2-7 TRBV4-1 TGCGCCAGCAGCCCCTTGGAGCGGCTAGCGGCCTACGAGCAGTACTTC CASSPLERLAAYEQYF
few TRBD1 TRBJ1-1 TRBV4-3 TGCGCCAGCAGCCAACATACAGGGGGCGAATATGCTGAAGCTTTCTTT CASSQHTGGEYAEAFF
. . TRBJ1-6 TRBV18 TGTGCCAGCTCATCCAGTTGGGGGCGGAATAATTCACCCCTCCACTTT CASSSSWGRNNSPLHF
. . TRBJ2-5 TRBV6-6 TGTGCCAGCAGTCAGGACCTTTTGGGAGGTTCGGAGACCCAGTACTTC CASSQDLLGGSETQYF
once TRBD2 TRBJ2-7 TRBV6-5 TGTGCCACCAACGGGGGAGGGTCGTTCTACGAGCAGTACTTC CATNGGGSFYEQYF
once . TRBJ2-7 TRBV3-1/TRBV3-2 TGTGCCAGCACCCAACTGGGGCCAACTGGCTCCTACGAGCAGTACTTC CASTQLGPTGSYEQYF
once . TRBJ1-4 TRBV3-1/TRBV3-2 TGTGCCAGCAGCCAAGTCCAGGCAGGCCTGGGTGAAAAACTGTTTTTT CASSQVQAGLGEKLFF
. TRBD1 TRBJ2-7 TRBV6-5 TGTGCCAGCAGTTATGGGACAGGGGCATACGAGCAGTACTTC CASSYGTGAYEQYF
. TRBD2 TRBJ2-7 TRBV3-1/TRBV3-2 TGTGCCAGCAGTCGGGACTACTCCTCCTACGAGCAGTACTTC CASSRDYSSYEQYF
. . TRBJ1-2 TRBV12-3/TRBV12-4 TGTGCCAGCAGTTTAACGGGCTATGGCTACACCTTC CASSLTGYGYTF
. TRBD1 TRBJ1-2 TRBV28 TGTGCCAGCAGTTTACCCAACAGGGGGTCCAACTATGGCTACACCTTC CASSLPNRGSNYGYTF
. . TRBJ1-4 TRBV29-1 TGCAGCGTTGAGGACCGGGGAGGGGCAGGTGAAAAACTGTTTTTT CSVEDRGGAGEKLFF
. . TRBJ2-1 TRBV28 TGTGCCAGCAGTTCCCCCGGGAGCTCCTACAATGAGCAGTTCTTC CASSSPGSSYNEQFF
few . TRBJ2-1 TRBV30 TGTGCCTGGAGTGTAGGACAGAGCTCCTACAATGAGCAGTTCTTC CAWSVGQSSYNEQFF
many TRBD2 TRBJ2-1 TRBV4-2 TGTGCCAGCAGCCAGGTCGGGGGGGCGGATGAGCAGTTCTTC CASSQVGGADEQFF
. . TRBJ2-7 TRBV9 TGTGCCAGCAGCCCCTTAGGAGTTGCGAGCTACGAGCAGTACTTC CASSPLGVASYEQYF
. TRBD1 TRBJ1-2 TRBV12-3/TRBV12-4 TGTGCCAGCAGCGGGACAGGGGACTATGGCTACACCTTC CASSGTGDYGYTF
. TRBD2 TRBJ2-7 TRBV6-5 TGTGCCAGCAGTTTCCTAGCGGGGGGGCTTAACGAGCAGTACTTC CASSFLAGGLNEQYF
. . TRBJ2-3 TRBV5-1 TGCGCCAGCAGGGTAGGGCAGGGCCCATCAGATACGCAGTATTTT CASRVGQGPSDTQYF
. . TRBJ2-7 TRBV5-1 TGCGCCAGCAGCTTGGATGCCTCCAGATCCTCCTACGAGCAGTACTTC CASSLDASRSSYEQYF
. TRBD1 TRBJ2-2 TRBV11-3 TGTGCCAGCAGCGCTACAGGGGGAACCGGGGAGCTGTTTTTT CASSATGGTGELFF
. TRBD1 TRBJ1-1 TRBV2 TGTGCCAGCAGTAACAGGGGTTACACTGAAGCTTTCTTT CASSNRGYTEAFF
few TRBD1 TRBJ1-1 TRBV11-2 TGTGCCAGCAGCCTTCAGGGACAGGGGTACGGGGTCACTGAAGCTTTCTTT CASSLQGQGYGVTEAFF
. TRBD2 TRBJ2-4 TRBV6-2/TRBV6-3 TGTGCCAGCAGCAACGGGGGGACGGGCGGATACATTCAGTACTTC CASSNGGTGGYIQYF
. . TRBJ2-2 TRBV30 TGTGCCTGGAGACCGACAGGGAACACCGGGGAGCTGTTTTTT CAWRPTGNTGELFF
. TRBD1 TRBJ1-2 TRBV9 TGTGCCAGCAGCCAAACGGGACAGGGCTATGGCTACACCTTC CASSQTGQGYGYTF
once . TRBJ2-1 TRBV18 TGTGCCAGCTCAGACAGGTACAATGAGCAGTTCTTC CASSDRYNEQFF
. . TRBJ1-5 TRBV2 TGTGCCAGCAGTGCGGGAAGCCTCAATCAGCCCCAGCATTTT CASSAGSLNQPQHF
. . TRBJ1-2 TRBV7-9 TGTGCCAGCAGCTTAGTGGGGAGGGCCGCCGGTGACTTC CASSLVGRAAGDF
. . TRBJ1-1 TRBV28 TGTGCCAGCAGTTCCTACAGGGAGATAGGCACTGAAGCTTTCTTT CASSSYREIGTEAFF